One sample yielded the 2 T cell receptor beta chains listed below, sequenced in a study of T cell responses to AZD1222 COVID-19 vaccine. Measured with immunoSEQ multiplex PCR; TCRdb has only the in-frame clones, and not every one. Seen here are about 100,000 clones, just under 90% observed once, and the top ten hold roughly 15%. Sequenced material: peripheral blood, taken on day 0 of AZD1222 vaccination. The receptors were sampled from an adult in good health.

The chain is built from TRBV25-1 and TRBJ1-1; D not resolved. This CDR3 region has 13 residues. The V end was cut by 1 base, the J end by 4 bases, with 7 bases between. The germline V gene encodes CDR1 MGHDK and CDR2 SYGVNS. As DNA, the CDR3 is TGTGCCAGCAGTGAATCAGCTGGCACTGAAGCTTTCTTT. Translating gives CASSESAGTEAFF.

The V call is TRBV10-3, the J call TRBJ2-1; D tentatively fits TRBD1 or TRBD2 (6 bases each). V was pared by 0 bases and J by 2 bases, with 17 bases between. This CDR3 is 18 amino acids long. Germline V gives CDR1 ENHRY, CDR2 SYGVKD. The CDR3 DNA follows: TGTGCCATCAGTGAGTCGTCACAGTGGGGGGCAACCTACAATGAGCAGTTCTTC. Protein: CAISESSQWGATYNEQFF.